The 19 T cell receptor beta chains in this list originate from one sample, sequenced in a study of T cells in women clearing cervical HPV infection. Measured with immunoSEQ multiplex PCR; TCRdb has only the in-frame clones, and not every one. This repertoire includes about 36,000 clones. The sequenced material came from blood buffy coat. The receptors shown here come from a woman between 18 and 70 years old with a cervical HPV16 infection that either progressed to CIN3+ or cleared (not recorded which).

Comment on this clone: Read sequence stops 3 residues before the CDR3 end, and the germline J gene provides the missing end. The chain carries TRBV28 and TRBJ1-2; perhaps TRBD1 as D (6 bases). This CDR3 region has 14 residues. The germline V gene encodes CDR1 MDHEN and CDR2 SYDVKM. The V end lost 2 bases, the J end lost 3 bases, and 10 bases lay between the germline ends. The DNA read from the CDR3 is TGTGCCAGCAGTTTAAGGGGGGGGGACTATGGC. It codes for CASSLRGGDYG. The CDR3, in full, reads CASSLRGGDYGYTF.

With respect to this clone: Mismatch with germline at one junction end may stem from a read error. The read halts 3 residues ahead of the CDR3 end, with the missing end drawn from the germline J gene. The chain couples TRBV4-2 to TRBJ2-1; weak D call: TRBD2 (5 bases). The germline V gene has CDR1 LGHNA and CDR2 YNFKEQ. The CDR3 contains 15 residues. This chain's CDR3 is CASSHWTGLNNEQFF. CDR3 DNA, as far as it was read: TGCGCCAGCAGCCACTGGACGGGGTTGAACAATGAG.

A remark on this clone: The sequenced fragment ends 3 residues before the CDR3 boundary, so the rest is inferred from the germline J gene. This chain links TRBV19 with TRBJ2-5; 9 bases are shared with TRBD1. Per germline, CDR1 LNHDA and CDR2 SQIVND (reference sequence). The CDR3 is 15 amino acids. Trimming at V came to 5 bases and at J to 5 bases, leaving 9 bases not matched to a gene. The CDR3 is CASSVLQGAGETQYF. The sequenced CDR3 bases are TGTGCCAGTAGTGTTTTACAGGGGGCGGGGGAGACC.

Comment on this clone: An end of the junction does not agree with germline; a read error may underlie this. The read ends 3 residues before the CDR3 terminus; that terminus is restored from the germline J gene. The same CDR3 also results from other DNA sequences found in this sample. The chain is built from TRBV19 and TRBJ1-3, with D maybe TRBD1 (6 bases). The CDR3 has 13 residues. The germline CDR1 and CDR2 sequences are LNHDA and SQIVND (reference sequence). This CDR3 reads CASDPGAGNTIYF. The CDR3 DNA, read in part, is TGTGCCAGTGATCCAGGGGCCGGAAACACG.

About this clone itself: The CDR3 end falls 3 residues outside the read, so it is completed with the germline J gene. The chain links TRBV18 to TRBJ2-3; TRBD2 is a possible D gene (6 bases). From germline, CDR1 is KGHSH and CDR2 LQKENI. The V gene lost 3 bases and the J gene lost 6 bases, with 19 bases spanning the gap. There are 16 residues in the CDR3. Partial CDR3 DNA: TGTGCCAGCTCACCCAACGGGGACCAGGCGGGGGATACG. Residues: CASSPNGDQAGDT. The full-length CDR3 reads as CASSPNGDQAGDTQYF. Based on the CDR3 plus reference TRBV18 and TRBJ2-3, the full variable domain is NAGVMQNPRHLVRRRGQEARLRCSPMKGHSHVYWYRQLPEEGLKFMVYLQKENIIDESGMPKERFSAEFPKEGPSILRIQQVVRGDSAAYFCASSPNGDQAGDTQYFGPGTRLTVL.

The CDR3 DNA, read in part, is TGCGCCAGCAGCCCAGAGGGGGCCCCGGATGCTGAA. It encodes CASSPEGAPDAE. The full CDR3 protein is CASSPEGAPDAEAFF. V gene TRBV5-1 combines with J gene TRBJ1-1, with 7 bases identical to TRBD1. Sequencing ends 3 residues short of the CDR3 end; the germline J gene provides the rest. Unmatched junction bases numbered 12, after V lost 4 bases and J lost 6 bases. This CDR3 comprises 15 residues. Germline loops: CDR1 SGHRS, CDR2 YFSETQ. The variable domain in full, with the rest retrieved from reference TRBV5-1 and TRBJ1-1, is KAGVTQTPRYLIKTRGQQVTLSCSPISGHRSVSWYQQTPGQGLQFLFEYFSETQRNKGNFPGRFSGRQFSNSRSEMNVSTLELGDSALYLCASSPEGAPDAEAFFGQGTRLTVV.

Concerning this clone itself: Relative to the germline gene, one junction end is altered; a read error may explain this. The observed sequence ends 3 residues before the CDR3 terminus, with the missing tail filled in from the germline J gene. This sample includes further DNA sequences coding for the same CDR3. V is TRBV18 and J is TRBJ1-3; 10 positions match TRBD1. Germline values: CDR1 KGHSH, CDR2 LQKENI. The CDR3 extends over 16 amino acids. CDR3 in amino acids: CASSLGQGNSGNTIYF. Partial CDR3 DNA: TGTGCCAGCTCACTGGGACAGGGGAACAGTGGAAACACA. The full variable domain, completed using reference TRBV18 and TRBJ1-3, is NAGVMQNPRHLVRRRGQEARLRCSPMKGHSHVYWYRQLPEEGLKFMVYLQKENIIDESGMPKERFSAEFPKEGPSILRIQQVVRGDSAAYFCASSLGQGNSGNTIYFGEGSWLTVV.

Concerning this clone: The read comes to an end 3 residues before the CDR3 does, leaving the germline J gene to fill in the end. J is TRBJ2-7 and V is TRBV20-1; 10 nucleotides match TRBD1. Unmatched junction bases numbered 2, after V lost 5 bases and J lost 1 base. Germline CDR1 reads DFQATT; CDR2 reads SNEGSKA (reference sequence). This CDR3 comprises 13 residues. CDR3 region: CSAADRGSYEQYF. CDR3 bases read: TGCAGTGCTGCGGACAGGGGGTCCTACGAG.

A remark on this clone: The DNA ends 3 residues before the CDR3 does, and the rest of the CDR3 is filled in from the germline J gene. This rearrangement joins TRBV18 to TRBJ1-4; no definite D call. Trimming cost V 0 bases and J 6 bases, with 5 bases left between them. Germline V gene lookup returns CDR1 KGHSH and CDR2 LQKENI. The CDR3 spans 13 residues. The part of the CDR3 DNA that was read is TGTGCCAGCTCACCACCCGTCGATGAAAAA. Amino acids: CASSPPVDEK. The full-length CDR3 reads as CASSPPVDEKLFF.

Remarks on this clone: The read ends 3 residues early relative to the CDR3; the germline J gene fills the gap. The chain carries TRBV7-2 and TRBJ1-5; no firm D call. This CDR3 has 13 residues. Germline CDR1 and CDR2: SGHTA and FQGNSA. V shed 3 bases and J shed 5 bases, with 8 bases lying between them. The CDR3 reads CASSFMSYQPQHF. The covered CDR3 bases are TGTGCCAGCAGCTTTATGTCTTATCAGCCC.

On this clone: The CDR3 end is not reached by the read, which stops 3 residues before it; the germline J gene fills it in. This rearrangement joins TRBV6-1 to TRBJ2-1; D might be TRBD1 (5 bases). Germline V gene lookup returns CDR1 MNHNS and CDR2 SASEGT. V was shortened by 2 bases and J by 0 bases, with 8 bases between the two germline ends. The CDR3 contains 15 residues. The CDR3 bases that were read are TGTGCCAGCAGTGAAACAGGAAACTCCTACAATGAG. Protein product: CASSETGNSYNE. The CDR3 as a whole reads CASSETGNSYNEQFF.

To note about this clone: The read falls 3 residues short of the CDR3 end, and the missing part is taken from the germline J gene. The V and J genes are TRBV7-9 and TRBJ2-3; D is uncertain. CDR1 is SEHNR and CDR2 is FQNEAQ in the germline V gene (reference sequence). The CDR3 is made up of 15 amino acids. With 2 bases removed from V and 0 bases from J, the gap between germline ends came to 9 bases. The CDR3 region is CASSLWPLSTDTQYF. The CDR3 DNA, read in part, is TGTGCCAGCAGCTTATGGCCTTTAAGCACAGATACG.

A word on this clone: Sequencing ends 3 residues short of the CDR3 end; the germline J gene provides the rest. The chain couples TRBV6-2 or TRBV6-3 to TRBJ1-1, with D tentatively TRBD1 (6 bases). V was cut by 6 bases and J by 0 bases, with 17 bases left in between. CDR1 and CDR2 from the germline V gene are MNHEY and SVGEGT. This CDR3 spans 16 amino acids. The CDR3 spells CASRTQGWGMNTEAFF. The DNA read from the CDR3 is TGTGCCAGCAGAACACAGGGCTGGGGGATGAACACTGAA.

In regard to this clone: Read data end 3 residues before the CDR3 end; the end is taken from the germline J gene. This sequence joins TRBV9 and TRBJ2-5; 11 bases line up with TRBD2. Trimming at V came to 0 bases and at J to 3 bases, leaving 7 bases not matched to a gene. This CDR3 comprises 17 residues. Germline V gene sequence: CDR1 SGDLS, CDR2 YYNGEE. Incomplete CDR3 DNA: TGTGCCAGCAGCGTAGAGATTAGCGGGGGGGGAGAAGAGACC. Residues: CASSVEISGGGEET. The CDR3, in full, reads CASSVEISGGGEETQYF.

About this clone: The read stops 3 residues short of the end of the CDR3; the missing end is completed from the germline J gene. The chain links TRBV5-1 to TRBJ1-1; TRBD1 aligns across 8 bases. Germline V gene sequence: CDR1 SGHRS, CDR2 YFSETQ. Unmatched junction bases numbered 4, after V lost 3 bases and J lost 3 bases. The CDR3 runs 14 residues. CDR3 DNA, as far as it was read: TGCGCCAGCAGCTGGGAGACAGGGGACACTGAA. Translated: CASSWETGDTE. The full-length CDR3 reads as CASSWETGDTEAFF.

As to this clone: The read terminates 3 residues before the CDR3 end, so the remaining end is supplied by the germline J gene. The chain has TRBV7-2 and TRBJ2-6; no clear D. Deletions cut 1 base from V and 2 bases from J, with 6 bases between. Germline V gives CDR1 SGHTA, CDR2 FQGNSA. The CDR3 length is 15 residues. The chain's CDR3 is CASSLGATGANVLTF. The part of the CDR3 DNA that was read is TGTGCCAGCAGCTTAGGAGCCACTGGGGCCAACGTC. Complete variable domain (other parts from reference TRBV7-2 and TRBJ2-6): GAGVSQSPSNKVTEKGKDVELRCDPISGHTALYWYRQSLGQGLEFLIYFQGNSAPDKSGLPSDRFSAERTGGSVSTLTIQRTQQEDSAVYLCASSLGATGANVLTFGAGSRLTVL.

Note on this clone: Read sequence stops 3 residues before the CDR3 end, and the germline J gene provides the missing end. The chain joins TRBV5-1 to TRBJ1-2; the D gene is possibly TRBD1 (5 bases). From germline, CDR1 is SGHRS and CDR2 YFSETQ. The CDR3 runs 13 residues. CDR3: CASSLRQGRDYTF. CDR3 bases read: TGCGCCAGCAGCTTGAGGCAGGGCCGGGAC.

A remark on this clone: The CDR3 extends 3 residues past the end of the read, so its final part is completed from the germline J gene. The chain joins TRBV7-2 to TRBJ2-3; TRBD1 is a possible D gene (6 bases). Germline V gene data show CDR1 as SGHTA and CDR2 as FQGNSA. The CDR3 consists of 14 residues. The part of the CDR3 DNA that was read is TGTGCCAGCAGCTTATTGACAGGAGATCAGCCG. This sequence encodes CASSLLTGDQP. The complete CDR3 protein is CASSLLTGDQPQYF.

CDR3 in amino acids: CSVTASTGAEKLFF. The covered CDR3 bases are TGCAGTGTCACGGCCTCGACAGGGGCTGAAAAA. The rearrangement joins TRBV20-1 to TRBJ1-4; 8 bases agree with TRBD1. The read terminates 3 residues before the CDR3 end, so the remaining end is supplied by the germline J gene. Per germline, CDR1 DFQATT and CDR2 SNEGSKA (reference sequence). The CDR3 totals 14 residues. Germline trimming cut 7 bases from V and 7 bases from J; bases unmatched to any gene: 11.